A selection of T cell receptor beta chains follows, all from one sample in a study of cytomegalovirus exposure and HLA in healthy donors. Profiled with immunoSEQ multiplex PCR; TCRdb holds only in-frame clones, not every one. The sample gives roughly 120,000 clones, around 88% of which show up once; about 1.7% is in the top ten. Sequenced material: PBMCs. Receptors originate from a man between 40 and 49 years old in good health and CMV-seronegative. The CDR3 runs from the conserved cysteine through the conserved F or W. D genes are given only for firm matches. Expanded clones get a size class; other rows say once, few or many, or leave the size out.

TRBJ1-1 . . TRBV30 TGTGCCTGGAGTGTGGATAGTAGAGGGAACACTGAAGCTTTCTTT CAWSVDSRGNTEAFF
TRBJ1-4 . . TRBV14 TGTGCCAGCAGCCAAGACAGGGCGGCTAATGAAAAACTGTTTTTT CASSQDRAANEKLFF
TRBJ1-1 . . TRBV6-5 TGTGCCAGCAGGCGGACATCGAACACTGAAGCTTTCTTT CASRRTSNTEAFF
TRBJ1-1 . . TRBV27 TGTGCCAGCAGTTTCAGACAGATCCAAGCTTTCTTT CASSFRQIQAFF
TRBJ1-2 . . TRBV27 TGTGCCAGCAGTCCCCCGGGACAACGGAGCCATGGCTACACCTTC CASSPPGQRSHGYTF
TRBJ2-2 . . TRBV15 TGTGCCACCAGCAGAGACGACGGGTCTTACACCGGGGAGCTGTTTTTT CATSRDDGSYTGELFF
TRBJ1-4 . . TRBV19 TGTGCCAGTAGTCCGTCGGACATAAGCGAAAAACTGTTTTTT CASSPSDISEKLFF
TRBJ1-1 TRBD1 . TRBV5-1 TGCGCCAGCAAGACAGGGGTGAACACTGAAGCTTTCTTT CASKTGVNTEAFF
TRBJ1-1 . . TRBV25-1 TGTGCCAGCAGTGAAAGGGGTGGGAACACTGAAGCTTTCTTT CASSERGGNTEAFF
TRBJ1-4 TRBD1 few TRBV11-1 TGTGCCAGCAGCTCCCAACCGGGACAGTTGAATGAAAAACTGTTTTTT CASSSQPGQLNEKLFF
TRBJ1-5 . once TRBV7-8 TGTGCCAGCAGCTTATGGACAGACCTCTATCAGCCCCAGCATTTT CASSLWTDLYQPQHF
TRBJ1-1 TRBD1 . TRBV2 TGTGCCAGCAGGGGTCGGGACAGGTGGGGGACTGAAGCTTTCTTT CASRGRDRWGTEAFF
TRBJ2-7 TRBD1 . TRBV10-1 TGCGCCAGCAGCCGGGGACAGGGGCGATCCTACGAGCAGTACTTC CASSRGQGRSYEQYF
TRBJ1-5 . . TRBV19 TGTGCCAGTAGTATTGGGCAAAAGGATCAGCCCCAGCATTTT CASSIGQKDQPQHF
TRBJ2-2 . . TRBV30 TGTGCCTGGAGCGTTACTAGCAGCGGGGAGCTGTTTTTT CAWSVTSSGELFF
TRBJ1-5 . . TRBV10-3 TGTGCCATCAGTGTGGGCCAACATGGGGGGGATCAGCCCCAGCATTTT CAISVGQHGGDQPQHF
TRBJ1-1 . . TRBV29-1 TGCAGCGTTGGTGACAGCCACACTGAAGCTTTCTTT CSVGDSHTEAFF
TRBJ2-1 TRBD1 . TRBV9 TGTGCCAGCAGTTTAGACAGGGTGGGAGTGGATGAGCAGTTCTTC CASSLDRVGVDEQFF
TRBJ1-5 . once TRBV27 TGTGCCAGCAGTGACAGTTATAGCAATCAGCCCCAGCATTTT CASSDSYSNQPQHF
TRBJ1-2 . . TRBV7-2 TGTGCCAGCAGCCAAGACCCCGCGGCGGGGACCTATGGCTACACCTTC CASSQDPAAGTYGYTF